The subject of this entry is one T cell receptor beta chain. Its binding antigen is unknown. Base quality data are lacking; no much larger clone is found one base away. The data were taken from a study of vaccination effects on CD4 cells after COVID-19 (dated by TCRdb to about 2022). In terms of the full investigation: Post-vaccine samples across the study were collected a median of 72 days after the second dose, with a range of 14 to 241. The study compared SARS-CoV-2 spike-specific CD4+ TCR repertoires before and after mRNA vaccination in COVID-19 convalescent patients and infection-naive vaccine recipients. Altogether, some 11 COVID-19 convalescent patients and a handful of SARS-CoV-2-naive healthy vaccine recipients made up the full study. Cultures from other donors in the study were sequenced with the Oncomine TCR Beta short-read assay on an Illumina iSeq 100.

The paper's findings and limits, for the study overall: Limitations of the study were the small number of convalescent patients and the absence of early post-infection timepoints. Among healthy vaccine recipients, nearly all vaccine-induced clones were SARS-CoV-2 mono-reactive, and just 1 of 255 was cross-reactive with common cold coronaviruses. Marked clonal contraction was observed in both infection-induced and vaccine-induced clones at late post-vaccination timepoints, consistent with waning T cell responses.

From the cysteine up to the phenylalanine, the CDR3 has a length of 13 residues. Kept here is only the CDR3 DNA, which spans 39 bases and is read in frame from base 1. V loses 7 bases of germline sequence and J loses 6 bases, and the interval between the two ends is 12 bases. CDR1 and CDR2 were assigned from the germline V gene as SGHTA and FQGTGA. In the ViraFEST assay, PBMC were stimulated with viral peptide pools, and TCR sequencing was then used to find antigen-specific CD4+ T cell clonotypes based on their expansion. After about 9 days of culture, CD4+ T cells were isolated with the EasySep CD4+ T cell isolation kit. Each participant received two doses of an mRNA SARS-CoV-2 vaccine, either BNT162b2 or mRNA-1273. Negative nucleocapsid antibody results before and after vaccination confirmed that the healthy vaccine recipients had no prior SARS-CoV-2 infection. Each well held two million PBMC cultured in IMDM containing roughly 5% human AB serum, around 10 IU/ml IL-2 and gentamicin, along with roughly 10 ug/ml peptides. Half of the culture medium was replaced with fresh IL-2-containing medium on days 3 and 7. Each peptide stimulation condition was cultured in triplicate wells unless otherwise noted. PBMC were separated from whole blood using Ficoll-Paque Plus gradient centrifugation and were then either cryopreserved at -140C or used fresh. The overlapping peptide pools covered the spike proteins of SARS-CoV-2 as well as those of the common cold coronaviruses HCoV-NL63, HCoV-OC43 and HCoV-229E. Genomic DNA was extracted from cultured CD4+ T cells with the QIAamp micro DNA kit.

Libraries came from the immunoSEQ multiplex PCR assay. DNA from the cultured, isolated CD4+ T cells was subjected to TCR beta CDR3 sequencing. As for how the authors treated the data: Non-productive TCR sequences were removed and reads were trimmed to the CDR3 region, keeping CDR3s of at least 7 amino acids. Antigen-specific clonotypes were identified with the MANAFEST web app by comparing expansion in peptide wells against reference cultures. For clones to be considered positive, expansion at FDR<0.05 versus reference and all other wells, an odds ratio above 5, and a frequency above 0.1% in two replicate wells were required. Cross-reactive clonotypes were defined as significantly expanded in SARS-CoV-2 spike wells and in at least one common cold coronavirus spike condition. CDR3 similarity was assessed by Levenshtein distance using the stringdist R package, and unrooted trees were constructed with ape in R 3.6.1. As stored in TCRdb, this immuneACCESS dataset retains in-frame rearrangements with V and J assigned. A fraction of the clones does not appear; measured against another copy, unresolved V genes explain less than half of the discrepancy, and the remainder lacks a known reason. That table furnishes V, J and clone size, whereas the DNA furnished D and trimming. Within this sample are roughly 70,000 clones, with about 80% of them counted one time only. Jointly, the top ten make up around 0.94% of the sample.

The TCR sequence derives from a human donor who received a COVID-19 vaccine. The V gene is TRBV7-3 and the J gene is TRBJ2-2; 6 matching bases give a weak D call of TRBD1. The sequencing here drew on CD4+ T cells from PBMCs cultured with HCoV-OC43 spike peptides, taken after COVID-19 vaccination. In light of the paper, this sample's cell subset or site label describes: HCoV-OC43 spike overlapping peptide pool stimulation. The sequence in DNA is TGTGCCAGCAACGGGCAGGGGCCCGGGGAGCTGTTTTTT. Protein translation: CASNGQGPGELFF.